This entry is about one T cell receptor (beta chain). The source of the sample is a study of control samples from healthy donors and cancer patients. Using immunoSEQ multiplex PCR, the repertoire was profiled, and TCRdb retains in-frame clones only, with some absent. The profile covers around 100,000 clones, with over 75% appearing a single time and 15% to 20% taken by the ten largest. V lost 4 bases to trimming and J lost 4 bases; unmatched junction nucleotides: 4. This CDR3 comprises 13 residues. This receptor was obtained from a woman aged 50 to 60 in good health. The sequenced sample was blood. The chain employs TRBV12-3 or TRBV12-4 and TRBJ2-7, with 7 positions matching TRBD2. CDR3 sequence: CASSWLRGYEQYF. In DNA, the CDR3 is TGTGCCAGCAGTTGGCTGCGGGGGTACGAGCAGTACTTC.